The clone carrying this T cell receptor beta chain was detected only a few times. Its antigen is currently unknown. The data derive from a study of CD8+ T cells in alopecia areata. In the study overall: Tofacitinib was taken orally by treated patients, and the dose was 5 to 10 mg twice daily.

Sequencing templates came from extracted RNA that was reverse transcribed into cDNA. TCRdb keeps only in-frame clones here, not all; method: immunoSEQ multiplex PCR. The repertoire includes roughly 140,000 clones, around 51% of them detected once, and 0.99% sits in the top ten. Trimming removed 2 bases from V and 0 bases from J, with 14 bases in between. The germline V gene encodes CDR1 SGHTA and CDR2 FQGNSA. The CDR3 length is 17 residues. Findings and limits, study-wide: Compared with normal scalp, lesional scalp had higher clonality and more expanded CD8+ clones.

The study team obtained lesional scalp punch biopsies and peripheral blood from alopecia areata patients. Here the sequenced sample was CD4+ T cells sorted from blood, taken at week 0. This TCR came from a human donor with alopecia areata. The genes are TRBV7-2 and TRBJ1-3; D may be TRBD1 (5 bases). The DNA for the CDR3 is TGTGCCAGCAGCTTATTAGGGGCAGGACCCTCTGGAAACACCATATATTTT. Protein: CASSLLGAGPSGNTIYF.